One and the same sample provided the 2 T cell receptor beta chains below, sequenced in a study of cytomegalovirus exposure and HLA in healthy donors. PCR amplification relied on 60 Vbeta primers (plus 13 Jbeta primers). Data came from immunoSEQ multiplex PCR; TCRdb stores just in-frame clones and leaves some out. This sample carries 150,000 to 200,000 clones, around 80% of them seen once, and the ten largest clones take 5.5% to 7.5%. Sequenced: PBMCs. These receptors were collected from a man younger than 45 in good health and CMV-seropositive.

J is TRBJ2-7 and V is TRBV5-5; D perhaps matches TRBD1 (6 bases). The CDR3 contains 16 residues. The V gene lost 2 bases and the J gene lost 4 bases, with 19 bases spanning the gap. Germline V gives CDR1 SGHKS, CDR2 YYEKEE (reference sequence). The CDR3 here is CASSLGPRGSGYEQYF. The CDR3 region has the DNA TGTGCCAGCAGCTTAGGCCCCAGGGGATCGGGGTACGAGCAGTACTTC. The full variable domain, with the rest looked up from reference TRBV5-5 and TRBJ2-7, is DAGVTQSPTHLIKTRGQQVTLRCSPISGHKSVSWYQQVLGQGPQFIFQYYEKEERGRGNFPDRFSARQFPNYSSELNVNALLLGDSALYLCASSLGPRGSGYEQYFGPGTRLTVT.

CDR3: CASSKKGVATNEKLFF. The CDR3 nucleotides read TGTGCCAGCAGCAAAAAGGGGGTGGCAACTAATGAAAAACTGTTTTTT. The chain joins TRBV21-1 to TRBJ1-4; no DNA check was done on the table's D call, TRBD1. TRBV21-1 is a known pseudogene. This CDR3 contains 16 residues.